Below are 30 T cell receptor beta chains sequenced from a single sample in a study of CD8+CD57+ T cells in acquired aplastic anemia (dated by TCRdb to about 2018). The sequencer listed for this sample is Illumina HiSeq 2000. Genomic DNA was used as template for profiling of TCR beta VDJ combinations and CDR3 sequences. The public reads were run again by TCRdb, first through fastp at Q25 and then through MiXCR, and only productive beta chains were kept. Each CDR3 protein appears once, grouped with its most common genes and DNA. The sample data list some 120,000 distinct CDR3 sequences, and over 45% of these were observed just once. Clones ranked in the top ten supply under 3% of the sample. Input material: sorted CD4+, CD8+, or CD8+CD57+ T cells (not recorded which) from PBMCs. The receptors stem from a human donor in good health, serving as a control.

DNA of the CDR3: TGTGCCAGCTCACCACCGGGAGGAGGATATGGCTACACCTTC. It yields the protein CASSPPGGGYGYTF. The chain links TRBV18 to TRBJ1-2; no clear D gene. The CDR3 runs to 14 residues. V dropped 0 bases and J dropped 5 bases, with 10 bases sitting between them. The germline gives CDR1 KGHSH, CDR2 LQKENI. Based on the CDR3 plus reference TRBV18 and TRBJ1-2, the full variable domain is NAGVMQNPRHLVRRRGQEARLRCSPMKGHSHVYWYRQLPEEGLKFMVYLQKENIIDESGMPKERFSAEFPKEGPSILRIQQVVRGDSAAYFCASSPPGGGYGYTFGSGTRLTVV.

To note about this clonotype: A single base separates this from a much larger clone, so it may be a read error. The V gene is TRBV20-1, the J gene TRBJ2-5; D is perhaps TRBD1 or TRBD2 (7 bases each). In germline, CDR1 is DFQATT, CDR2 SNEGSKA (reference sequence). This CDR3 region has 13 residues. The CDR3 DNA reads as TGCAGTGCTACTCAGACAGGGCGGGAGACCCGGTACTTC. Protein: CSATQTGRETRYF.

The chain carries TRBV9 and TRBJ2-7; 7 bases are a match to TRBD2. The CDR3 totals 15 residues. Germline CDR1 reads SGDLS; CDR2 reads YYNGEE. With V trimmed by 0 bases and J by 2 bases, 5 bases remained unmatched. CDR3 loop: CASSVAPAGTYEQYF. Here the CDR3 DNA reads TGTGCCAGCAGCGTAGCTCCAGCGGGGACCTACGAGCAGTACTTC. Supplemented by reference TRBV9 and TRBJ2-7, the full variable domain reads DSGVTQTPKHLITATGQRVTLRCSPRSGDLSVYWYQQSLDQGLQFLIQYYNGEERAKGNILERFSAQQFPDLHSELNLSSLELGDSALYFCASSVAPAGTYEQYFGPGTRLTVT.

Ten or more counts support this clonotype. The chain couples TRBV7-9 to TRBJ1-5; no clear D. The CDR3 runs 16 residues. V lost 6 bases and J 2 bases, leaving 17 bases between the germline ends. CDR1 is SEHNR, CDR2 FQNEAQ, per germline (reference sequence). The CDR3 protein is CASSRLSGEGNQPQHF. The CDR3 DNA reads TGTGCCAGCAGTCGCTTGAGCGGGGAGGGCAATCAGCCCCAGCATTTT.

A word on this clonotype: A read error may account for a junction end that differs from germline. The J gene is TRBJ1-2, the V gene TRBV2; the D is unclear. The CDR3 runs to 13 residues. Per germline, CDR1 SNHLY and CDR2 FYNNEI. CDR3 loop: CASSAQTNDGYTF. The CDR3 DNA is TGTGCCAGCAGTGCACAAACTAACGATGGCTACACCTTC.

The chain uses TRBV6-2 or TRBV6-3 and TRBJ1-2; possibly TRBD1 for D (6 bases). Germline loops: CDR1 MNHEY, CDR2 SVGEGT. The V gene lost 6 bases and the J gene lost 12 bases, with 14 bases spanning the gap. This CDR3 is 11 amino acids long. Here the CDR3 DNA reads TGTGCCAGCAGCGACTCAGGGGAGGACACCTTC. Translated, it gives CASSDSGEDTF.

The chain recombines TRBV7-2 with TRBJ2-7; possibly TRBD1 for D (6 bases). The V end lost 6 bases, the J end lost 0 bases, and 15 bases lay between the germline ends. The CDR3 covers 15 residues. Germline V gene sequence: CDR1 SGHTA, CDR2 FQGNSA. The CDR3 coding sequence is TGTGCCAGCAGTTTCACAGGGAGCGGCTCCTACGAGCAGTACTTC. This translates into CASSFTGSGSYEQYF.

A word on this clonotype: One base away lies a much larger clone, so this may be a sequencing read error. No conserved phenylalanine or tryptophan ends this CDR3, so it is likely a read error. J is TRBJ1-1 and V is TRBV30; D possibly corresponds to TRBD1 (6 bases). This CDR3 spans 13 amino acids. The germline V gene has CDR1 GTSNPN and CDR2 SVGIG (reference sequence). V was cut by 2 bases and J by 11 bases, with 18 bases left in between. This CDR3 reads CAWSLGTPQLAFL. In nucleotides, the CDR3 is TGTGCCTGGAGTCTCGGGACACCCCAGCTCGCTTTCCTT.

The chain recombines TRBV15 with TRBJ1-3; no firm D call. Trimming left V 4 bases short and J 4 bases short, with 14 bases between. Germline-derived CDR1 and CDR2 are LNHNV and YYDKDF (reference sequence). The CDR3 consists of 15 residues. CDR3 sequence: CATSTEGGVGNTIYF. CDR3 in DNA: TGTGCCACCAGCACCGAAGGCGGGGTGGGAAACACCATATATTTT.

There are many counts of this clonotype. The chain joins TRBV12-3 or TRBV12-4 to TRBJ1-2; the D is unclear. The CDR3 covers 16 residues. V lost 6 bases, J lost 4 bases, and 21 bases lay in between. The CDR3, as DNA: TGTGCCAGCAGCTCCACTAAGGGTCCTATGGGCTATGGCTACACCTTC. Its protein product is CASSSTKGPMGYGYTF.

This clonotype was seen repeatedly, ten times or more. This chain uses TRBV4-2 with TRBJ2-7; TRBD1 matches at 9 bases. From germline, CDR1 is LGHNA and CDR2 YNFKEQ. This CDR3 spans 16 amino acids. The V gene end was trimmed by 4 bases and the J gene end by 5 bases; junction bases not matched to a gene: 12. The CDR3 protein is CASSPSTGQGLNEQYF. The CDR3 coding sequence is TGTGCCAGCAGCCCCTCGACGGGACAGGGCCTGAACGAGCAGTACTTC.

V is TRBV29-1 and J is TRBJ2-1, with unresolved D. CDR3 size: 14 residues. V gave up 3 bases and J gave up 1 base, with 10 bases separating them. CDR1 and CDR2 (germline): SQVTM, ANQGSEA. The DNA of the CDR3 is TGCAGCGTTGACCCCATCGTATCCTACAATGAGCAGTTCTTC. It is translated as CSVDPIVSYNEQFF.

This clonotype showed up just a few times. The junction departs from germline at one end; a sequencing error may be responsible. The chain combines TRBV20-1 with TRBJ1-2, with 9 positions matching TRBD1. There are 13 residues in the CDR3. Germline assignment: CDR1 DFQATT and CDR2 SNEGSKA (reference sequence). This chain's CDR3 is CSATYRDRVTGQF. The DNA for the CDR3 is TGCAGTGCTACATACCGGGACAGGGTAACAGGCCAATTC.

This sequence joins TRBV15 and TRBJ2-7; 8 bases align to TRBD1. Germline values: CDR1 LNHNV, CDR2 YYDKDF (reference sequence). The CDR3 runs 13 residues. The V gene end was trimmed by 3 bases and the J gene end by 3 bases; junction bases not matched to a gene: 1. The DNA for the CDR3 is TGTGCCACCAGCAGCAGGGGGCTCTACGAGCAGTACTTC. Translating gives CATSSRGLYEQYF.

About this clonotype: Without the conserved terminal phenylalanine or tryptophan, this CDR3 likely stems from a read error. The chain has TRBV7-2 and TRBJ2-7, with D possibly being TRBD2 (6 bases). From germline, CDR1 is SGHTA and CDR2 FQGNSA. The CDR3 is made up of 15 amino acids. The V gene lost 3 bases and the J gene lost 3 bases, with 15 bases spanning the gap. The CDR3 spells CASSFLGGSLYEQYS. The DNA for the CDR3 is TGTGCCAGCAGCTTTCTGGGAGGCAGTCTCTACGAGCAGTACTCC.

This clonotype was counted only a few times. J is TRBJ2-3 and V is TRBV5-1; D uncertain. Trimming shortened V by 4 bases and J by 5 bases, and 8 bases separated the two germline ends. Germline V gene sequence: CDR1 SGHRS, CDR2 YFSETQ. The CDR3 runs 12 residues. The CDR3 nucleotides read TGCGCCAGCAGCCAGCACGGAGATACGCAGTATTTT. It is translated as CASSQHGDTQYF.

This chain joins TRBV7-9 and TRBJ1-5; the D is unclear. Trimming shortened V by 3 bases and J by 7 bases, and 7 bases separated the two germline ends. CDR1 is SEHNR and CDR2 is FQNEAQ in the germline V gene (reference sequence). This CDR3 is 12 amino acids long. The CDR3 DNA sequence: TGTGCCAGCAGCTTGTGGGAGCAGCCCCAGCATTTT. This codes for CASSLWEQPQHF.

There are a few counts of this clonotype. This chain joins TRBV7-2 and TRBJ2-3; D possibly corresponds to TRBD1 (6 bases). V was clipped by 5 bases and J by 0 bases, with 6 bases between them. CDR3 length equals 13 residues. Germline V gene data show CDR1 as SGHTA and CDR2 as FQGNSA. CDR3 in amino acids: CASSRGSTDTQYF. For the CDR3, the DNA is TGTGCCAGCAGCAGGGGGAGCACAGATACGCAGTATTTT.

To note about this clonotype: This sequence may be a read error, since a much larger clone differs from it by one base. The chain links TRBV6-1 to TRBJ1-3; the D gene is possibly TRBD1 (5 bases). Germline assignment: CDR1 MNHNS and CDR2 SASEGT. This CDR3 is built from 13 residues. The CDR3 DNA reads TGTGCCACCAGGGCAGCCGGTGGGAACACCATACATTTT. This codes for CATRAAGGNTIHF.

This clonotype was detected many times. The CDR3 loop reads CASSQVGQVNPEAFF. As DNA, the CDR3 is TGCGCCAGCAGCCAAGTGGGACAGGTTAATCCTGAAGCTTTCTTT. The gene calls are TRBV4-3 and TRBJ1-1; 8 positions agree with TRBD1. Germline V CDR1 and CDR2: LGHNA, YSLEER. This CDR3 spans 15 amino acids. Trimming removed 1 base from V and 6 bases from J; junction bases left unmatched: 7.

Of note for this clonotype: The junction departs from germline at one end; a sequencing error may be responsible. This sequence joins TRBV9 and TRBJ2-5, with 7 positions matching TRBD2. This CDR3 has 15 amino acids. Germline V gives CDR1 SGDLS, CDR2 YYNGEE. Here the CDR3 reads CASSPEGRAVETQYF. CDR3 DNA: TGCGCCAGCAGCCCTGAAGGGAGGGCCGTCGAGACCCAGTACTTC.

As to this clonotype: A much bigger clone sits one base away, suggesting this may be a read error. The chain links TRBV4-1 to TRBJ1-3, with D unclear. The CDR3 totals 17 residues. The V end lost 4 bases, the J end lost 5 bases, and 21 bases lay between the germline ends. Germline V gene lookup returns CDR1 MGHRA and CDR2 YSYEKL. CDR3 protein: CASSRETGGRDRNTIYF. CDR3 in DNA: TGCGCCAGCAGCCGAGAAACGGGTGGGCGAGACCGAAACACCATATATTTT.

There are many counts of this clonotype. The gene calls are TRBV19 and TRBJ1-2; the match to TRBD1 covers 12 bases. Trimming took 5 bases from V and 5 from J; bases not matched to a gene: 12. Germline assignment: CDR1 LNHDA and CDR2 SQIVND (reference sequence). The CDR3 length is 17 residues. In nucleotides, the CDR3 is TGTGCCAGTAGTCCTGGATTAGGGGGACAGGGGGCGTATGGCTACACCTTC. As protein: CASSPGLGGQGAYGYTF.

This clonotype showed up just once. The junction does not match germline at one end; this may be a read error. The CDR3 is CANSARTGNTETFF. The CDR3 DNA sequence: TGTGCCAACAGTGCCAGGACGGGGAATACTGAAACTTTCTTT. The chain joins TRBV2 to TRBJ1-1; D gene unclear. Germline V CDR1 and CDR2: SNHLY, FYNNEI. The CDR3 has 14 residues.

This clonotype was seen repeatedly, ten times or more. DNA of the CDR3: TGTGCCAGCTCCCCGGTAGGGGTCGGTGGCTACACCTTC. Amino acid sequence: CASSPVGVGGYTF. The chain recombines TRBV9 with TRBJ1-2; D is perhaps TRBD1 (5 bases). Looked up from germline, CDR1 is SGDLS and CDR2 is YYNGEE. V shed 7 bases and J shed 7 bases, with 17 bases lying between them. CDR3 size: 13 residues.

With regard to this clonotype: This may arise from a read error, as a much more abundant clone is one base away. The CDR3 end shows no conserved phenylalanine or tryptophan, and so a read error is likely. In DNA, the CDR3 is TGTGCCAGTCCCGAAGGAGCTAGCAGAGATACGCAGTATTCT. Protein: CASPEGASRDTQYS. The chain carries TRBV6-1 and TRBJ2-3; tentative D call: TRBD2 (5 bases). The CDR3 consists of 14 residues. CDR1 and CDR2 (germline): MNHNS, SASEGT.

This clonotype was seen ten or more times. The rearrangement joins TRBV7-8 to TRBJ1-1; maybe TRBD1 (5 bases). This CDR3 region has 16 residues. With 1 base removed from V and 2 bases from J, the gap between germline ends came to 14 bases. CDR1 SGHVS and CDR2 FQNEAQ come from the germline V gene. CDR3 amino acids: CASSLEARGINTEAFF. In nucleotides, the CDR3 is TGTGCCAGCAGCTTAGAGGCACGGGGCATCAACACTGAAGCTTTCTTT. The full variable domain, with the rest looked up from reference TRBV7-8 and TRBJ1-1, is GAGVSQSPRYKVAKRGQDVALRCDPISGHVSLFWYQQALGQGPEFLTYFQNEAQLDKSGLPSDRFFAERPEGSVSTLKIQRTQQEDSAVYLCASSLEARGINTEAFFGQGTRLTVV.

This clonotype was detected ten times or more. The V gene is TRBV6-1, the J gene TRBJ1-4; 11 bases match TRBD1. From germline, CDR1 is MNHNS and CDR2 SASEGT. CDR3 length: 14 amino acids. Trimming at V came to 6 bases and at J to 7 bases, leaving 4 bases not matched to a gene. The CDR3 nucleotides read TGTGCCAGCAGGACCGGGACAGGGGGTGAAAAACTGTTTTTT. This codes for CASRTGTGGEKLFF.

The table lists this clonotype with a few counts. The V and J genes are TRBV12-3 or TRBV12-4 and TRBJ1-5, with 7 positions matching TRBD1. This CDR3 region has 18 residues. V gave up 6 bases and J gave up 3 bases; unmatched junction bases: 17. The CDR3 sequence: CASSYLPFPGTVNQPQHF. The CDR3 DNA reads TGTGCCAGCAGCTACCTGCCATTCCCCGGGACAGTCAATCAGCCCCAGCATTTT.

CDR3 region: CASSEAVRGPYEQYF. Here the CDR3 DNA reads TGTGCCAGCAGTGAAGCGGTCAGGGGACCCTACGAGCAGTACTTC. V usage is TRBV2 and J usage is TRBJ2-7; D might be TRBD1 (6 bases). From germline, CDR1 is SNHLY and CDR2 FYNNEI. Deletions cut 0 bases from V and 2 bases from J, with 11 bases between. This CDR3 comprises 15 residues. The complete variable domain, with remaining parts taken from reference TRBV2 and TRBJ2-7, reads EPEVTQTPSHQVTQMGQEVILRCVPISNHLYFYWYRQILGQKVEFLVSFYNNEISEKSEIFDDQFSVERPDGSNFTLKIRSTKLEDSAMYFCASSEAVRGPYEQYFGPGTRLTVT.